One and the same sample provided the 2 T cell receptor beta chains below, sequenced in a study of blood T cells in healthy people across ages. Sample-barcoded 5' priming and a J-beta primer mix drove a second PCR of about 6 to 11 cycles. MiXCR, applied by TCRdb to the 5' RACE reads, yields one record per CDR3 protein. The table has roughly 700,000 distinct CDR3 sequences, around 32% seen once. Sample: blood. These receptors came from an elderly woman in good health.

The rearrangement joins TRBV30 to TRBJ2-1; D is perhaps TRBD2 (6 bases). Per the germline V gene, CDR1 is GTSNPN and CDR2 is SVGIG (reference sequence). Trimming removed 2 bases from V and 0 bases from J, with 11 bases in between. The CDR3 is made up of 15 amino acids. The CDR3 DNA follows: TGTGCCTGGAGTCCAGACGGGAGCTCCTACAATGAGCAGTTCTTC. Protein sequence: CAWSPDGSSYNEQFF.

This clonotype occurred many times. The rearrangement uses TRBV3-1 and TRBJ1-2, with D hard to call. The length of the CDR3 is 14 residues. Germline loops: CDR1 LGHDT, CDR2 YNNKEL (reference sequence). Trimming took off 1 base at V and 3 bases at J, with 9 bases between the two ends. This CDR3 is CASSQAAGDYGYTF. The CDR3 DNA reads as TGTGCCAGCAGCCAAGCGGCGGGAGACTATGGCTACACCTTC.